This TCR beta chain originates from a study of T cell repertoires in cytomegalovirus infection. About the research overall: Signatures in public TCR beta sequences pointed to both CMV infection and matching HLA type. The study, taken as a whole, reports: Individuals carrying CMV plus the relevant HLA were identified by cumulative frequency of public TCR beta families. Dominant in the ex vivo response were TCR beta clonotypes restricted by HLA-C and specific for CMV.

From the reads, TCRdb called clonotypes with MiXCR, one entry per CDR3 protein. The sample consists of approximately 1,000,000 distinct CDR3 sequences, roughly 31% of them appearing once. The V end lost 6 bases, the J end lost 2 bases, and 11 bases lay between the germline ends. CDR1 SGDLS and CDR2 YYNGEE come from the germline V gene. There are 14 residues in the CDR3. With respect to this clonotype: The antigen is unknown.

The specimen was cultured CD8+ T cells from PBMCs, collected from culture after CMV antigen stimulation. This TCR derives from a human donor in good health (CMV status not recorded). Some clones in this sample may be carry-over from other donors' samples. The chain couples TRBV9 to TRBJ2-2; D may be TRBD2 (5 bases). CDR3: CASTPGSNTGELFF. The CDR3 coding sequence is TGTGCCAGCACCCCGGGATCTAACACCGGGGAGCTGTTTTTT.